This TCR beta chain is drawn from a study of T-cell reconstitution after alpha-beta-depleted transplantation in children. Unique molecular identifiers featured in how the TCRbeta library was prepared. Each CDR3 protein is one row after TCRdb ran MiXCR on the PCR reads. The profile shows just over 950,000 distinct CDR3 sequences, roughly 31% of them singletons. V lost 2 bases, J lost 5 bases, and 13 bases lay in between. This CDR3 is 14 amino acids long. Germline loops: CDR1 DFQATT, CDR2 SNEGSKA (reference sequence). This rearrangement joins TRBV20-1 to TRBJ2-1, with a possible D match to TRBD2 (5 bases). The clonotype was recovered from a boy under two years old who had a stem cell transplant for SCID, so the T cells may come from the graft donor. The source was PBMCs, mostly from graft donor cells, collected 360 days after TCRalphabeta/CD19-depleted stem cell transplant. CDR3 in DNA: TGCAGTGCTAGAATAGCGTATGGACACAATGAGCAGTTCTTC. It encodes CSARIAYGHNEQFF.